Shown below are 13 T cell receptor beta chains from a single sample sequenced in a study of blood T cell repertoires in COVID-19. Method: immunoSEQ multiplex PCR; TCRdb's copy keeps in-frame clones and lacks some. The table lists about 210,000 clones, approximately 80% of them singletons. Sequenced: peripheral blood. These receptors were taken from a woman older than 75 with COVID-19, enrolled during active disease.

This clone has just a few counts. J is TRBJ2-7 and V is TRBV7-9; D gene uncertain. Per the germline V gene, CDR1 is SEHNR and CDR2 is FQNEAQ (reference sequence). Trimming shortened V by 5 bases and J by 0 bases, and 14 bases separated the two germline ends. The CDR3 consists of 15 residues. CDR3 bases: TGTGCCAGCAGCCAAGACATGTCGAGCTCCTACGAGCAGTACTTC. Translating it yields CASSQDMSSSYEQYF.

V is TRBV9 and J is TRBJ2-3, with a possible D match to TRBD2 (6 bases). Trimming took off 1 base at V and 0 bases at J, with 9 bases between the two ends. The CDR3 loop spans 15 amino acids. Germline lookup yields CDR1 SGDLS and CDR2 YYNGEE. Written as DNA, the CDR3 is TGTGCCAGCAGCGTAAACGGGGGAAGCACAGATACGCAGTATTTT. Translation gives CASSVNGGSTDTQYF.

V usage is TRBV7-2 and J usage is TRBJ2-2; the D is unclear. The V gene lost 0 bases and the J gene lost 1 base, with 6 bases spanning the gap. Germline CDR1 is SGHTA and CDR2 is FQGNSA. CDR3 length: 15 amino acids. The CDR3 bases are TGTGCCAGCAGCTTAGCCGGTCGGAACACCGGGGAGCTGTTTTTT. It translates to CASSLAGRNTGELFF.

The chain is built from TRBV11-3 and TRBJ2-1; possible D gene TRBD1, 6 bases. This CDR3 contains 15 residues. The V gene's germline CDR1 is SGHNT and CDR2 YENEEA. V lost 5 bases, J lost 4 bases, and 15 bases lay in between. In DNA form, the CDR3 reads TGTGCCAGCAGCCTCCAGGGGAGTGGGTACAATGAGCAGTTCTTC. Its translation is CASSLQGSGYNEQFF. The full variable domain, rest sourced from reference TRBV11-3 and TRBJ2-1, is EAGVVQSPRYKIIEKKQPVAFWCNPISGHNTLYWYLQNLGQGPELLIRYENEEAVDDSQLPKDRFSAERLKGVDSTLKIQPAELGDSAVYLCASSLQGSGYNEQFFGPGTRLTVL.

The J gene is TRBJ2-2, the V gene TRBV5-1; 8 nucleotides align to TRBD1. Unmatched junction bases numbered 6, after V lost 5 bases and J lost 3 bases. The CDR3 length is 15 residues. Germline values: CDR1 SGHRS, CDR2 YFSETQ. Written as DNA, the CDR3 is TGCGCCAGCAGTTACACGACAGGGGACACCGGGGAGCTGTTTTTT. Translating it yields CASSYTTGDTGELFF.

The gene calls are TRBV15 and TRBJ2-1; 7 bases are shared with TRBD2. Trimming removed 0 bases from V and 0 bases from J; junction bases left unmatched: 5. The CDR3 is 17 residues long. Germline lookup yields CDR1 LNHNV and CDR2 YYDKDF (reference sequence). The CDR3 here is CATSRDLTGGSYNEQFF. The DNA for the CDR3 is TGTGCCACCAGCAGAGATCTTACGGGAGGCTCCTACAATGAGCAGTTCTTC. Based on the CDR3 plus reference TRBV15 and TRBJ2-1, the full variable domain is DAMVIQNPRYQVTQFGKPVTLSCSQTLNHNVMYWYQQKSSQAPKLLFHYYDKDFNNEADTPDNFQSRRPNTSFCFLDIRSPGLGDTAMYLCATSRDLTGGSYNEQFFGPGTRLTVL.

This chain links TRBV18 with TRBJ1-4; D is possibly TRBD1 (5 bases). Germline V gene sequence: CDR1 KGHSH, CDR2 LQKENI. The CDR3 consists of 17 residues. Trimming removed 0 bases at V and 0 bases at J, with 11 bases between. The CDR3 sequence is CASSPPGEGTTNEKLFF. The DNA for the CDR3 is TGTGCCAGCTCACCACCAGGGGAGGGGACAACTAATGAAAAACTGTTTTTT.

This chain links TRBV28 with TRBJ1-1; D is possibly TRBD1 (5 bases). The V gene's germline CDR1 is MDHEN and CDR2 SYDVKM. CDR3 length: 16 amino acids. Between the trimmed V and J ends, which lost 4 bases and 1 base, there was a span of 16 bases. CDR3: CASSSPGTYWNTEAFF. The CDR3, as DNA: TGTGCCAGCAGTTCACCCGGGACTTATTGGAACACTGAAGCTTTCTTT.

V usage is TRBV5-1 and J usage is TRBJ2-5; tentative D call: TRBD2 (5 bases). Per germline, CDR1 SGHRS and CDR2 YFSETQ. Deletions cut 2 bases from V and 4 bases from J, with 12 bases between. The CDR3 length is 14 residues. CDR3 in amino acids: CASSFEGARETQYF. As DNA, the CDR3 is TGCGCCAGCAGCTTCGAGGGAGCGAGAGAGACCCAGTACTTC.

The count of this clone is one. The chain links TRBV7-2 to TRBJ2-7; 11 bases line up with TRBD2. There are 18 residues in the CDR3. Germline CDR1 is SGHTA and CDR2 is FQGNSA. Unmatched junction bases numbered 8, after V lost 1 base and J lost 0 bases. DNA of the CDR3: TGTGCCAGCAGCTTAGTCGCTAGCGGGGGGACCGGCTCCTACGAGCAGTACTTC. Translation gives CASSLVASGGTGSYEQYF.

The chain links TRBV7-2 to TRBJ2-2, with 8 positions matching TRBD1. This CDR3 is 15 amino acids long. The ends lost 3 bases at V and 5 bases at J; junction bases unmatched: 5. The germline gives CDR1 SGHTA, CDR2 FQGNSA. Written as DNA, the CDR3 is TGTGCCAGCAGCTTCGGACAGGGTACAACCGGGGAGCTGTTTTTT. It specifies CASSFGQGTTGELFF.

The chain couples TRBV7-2 to TRBJ1-3, with 9 bases matching TRBD1. CDR1 is SGHTA and CDR2 is FQGNSA in the germline V gene. J lost 6 bases, V lost 0 bases, and 6 bases had no gene match. The CDR3 spans 16 residues. CDR3 coding DNA: TGTGCCAGCAGCTTAGCCGGGACAGGGAGGGCAAACACCATATATTTT. Residues: CASSLAGTGRANTIYF.

The chain employs TRBV7-9 and TRBJ1-3; D call uncertain. Trimming left V 1 base short and J 4 bases short, with 14 bases between. The CDR3 loop spans 16 amino acids. Per the germline V gene, CDR1 is SEHNR and CDR2 is FQNEAQ (reference sequence). The CDR3 DNA is TGTGCCAGCAGCTTAGGATCTCTTCGCGCGGGAAACACCATATATTTT. Amino acid sequence: CASSLGSLRAGNTIYF.